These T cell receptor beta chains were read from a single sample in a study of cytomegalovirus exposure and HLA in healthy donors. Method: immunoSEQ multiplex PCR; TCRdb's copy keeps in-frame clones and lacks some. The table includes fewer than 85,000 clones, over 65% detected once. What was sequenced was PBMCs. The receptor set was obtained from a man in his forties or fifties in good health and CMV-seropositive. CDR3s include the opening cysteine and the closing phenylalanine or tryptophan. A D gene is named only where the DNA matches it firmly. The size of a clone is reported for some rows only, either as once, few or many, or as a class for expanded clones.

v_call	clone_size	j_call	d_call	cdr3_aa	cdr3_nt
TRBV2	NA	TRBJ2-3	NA	CASSSGTLFTDTQYF	TGTGCCAGCAGTTCCGGGACACTCTTCACAGATACGCAGTATTTT
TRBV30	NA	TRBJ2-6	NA	CAWSVGSQGANVLTF	TGTGCCTGGAGTGTAGGGAGTCAGGGGGCCAACGTCCTGACTTTC
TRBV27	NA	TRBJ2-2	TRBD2	CASRWTSGGAGDTGELFF	TGTGCCAGCAGATGGACTAGCGGGGGGGCCGGGGACACCGGGGAGCTGTTTTTT
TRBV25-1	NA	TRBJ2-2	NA	CASSESLGARNTGELFF	TGTGCCAGCAGTGAATCGCTGGGGGCTAGGAACACCGGGGAGCTGTTTTTT
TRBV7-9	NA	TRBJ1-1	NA	CATRRRMNTEAFF	TGTGCCACCCGGAGACGGATGAACACTGAAGCTTTCTTT
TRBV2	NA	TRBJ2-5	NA	CATKGLRETQYF	TGTGCCACAAAGGGGTTGAGGGAGACCCAGTACTTC
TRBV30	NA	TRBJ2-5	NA	CAWSVHRGETQYF	TGTGCCTGGAGTGTACATCGGGGAGAGACCCAGTACTTC
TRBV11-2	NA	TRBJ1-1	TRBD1	CASSSSDRGNTEAFF	TGTGCCAGCAGTTCCTCGGACAGGGGGAACACTGAAGCTTTCTTT
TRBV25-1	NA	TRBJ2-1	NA	CASSDGGPFSYNEQFF	TGTGCCAGCAGTGATGGCGGGCCGTTCTCCTACAATGAGCAGTTCTTC
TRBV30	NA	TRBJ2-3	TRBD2	CAWSRGGSRADTQYF	TGTGCCTGGAGTAGAGGCGGGAGTAGGGCAGATACGCAGTATTTT
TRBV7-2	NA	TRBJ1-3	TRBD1	CASSQDRVPGNTIYF	TGTGCCAGCAGCCAAGACAGGGTCCCCGGAAACACCATATATTTT
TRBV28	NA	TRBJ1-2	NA	CASRVVGATDYGYTF	TGTGCCAGCAGGGTTGTGGGGGCAACGGACTATGGCTACACCTTC
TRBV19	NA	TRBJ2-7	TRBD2	CASSMRPSASGSRGEQYF	TGTGCCAGTAGTATGAGGCCCTCGGCTAGCGGGAGCCGGGGCGAGCAGTACTTC
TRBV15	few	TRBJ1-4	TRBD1	CATSGQGNEKLFF	TGTGCCACCAGTGGACAGGGAAATGAAAAACTGTTTTTT
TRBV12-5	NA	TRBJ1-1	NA	CASGPPSGAF	TGTGCTAGTGGTCCTCCTTCCGGTGCATTT
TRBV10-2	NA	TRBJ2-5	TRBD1	CASSDHRGETQYF	TGCGCCAGCAGTGACCACAGGGGAGAGACCCAGTACTTC
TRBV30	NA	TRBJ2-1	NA	CAWSVEGGYNEQFF	TGTGCCTGGAGTGTTGAAGGCGGATACAATGAGCAGTTCTTC
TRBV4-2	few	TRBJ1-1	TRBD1	CASSQQLDRGGTEAFF	TGTGCCAGCAGCCAACAACTGGACAGGGGGGGAACTGAAGCTTTCTTT
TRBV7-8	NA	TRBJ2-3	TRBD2	CASSGLASGSTDTQYF	TGTGCCAGCAGCGGCTTGGCTAGCGGGAGTACAGATACGCAGTATTTT
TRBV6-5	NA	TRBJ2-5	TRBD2	CASSPGGEETQYF	TGTGCCAGCAGTCCCGGGGGGGAGGAGACCCAGTACTTC
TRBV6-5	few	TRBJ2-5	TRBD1	CASSRRDRVGETQYF	TGTGCCAGCAGTCGCCGGGACAGGGTCGGGGAGACCCAGTACTTC
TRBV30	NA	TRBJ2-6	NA	CAWSGGIRGTGANVLTF	TGTGCCTGGAGTGGAGGAATAAGGGGTACTGGGGCCAACGTCCTGACTTTC
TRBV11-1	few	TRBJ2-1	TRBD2	CASSLGTSGSSYNEQFF	TGTGCCAGCAGCCTAGGGACTAGCGGGAGCTCCTACAATGAGCAGTTCTTC
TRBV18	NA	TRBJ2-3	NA	CASSGERTDTQYF	TGTGCCAGCTCAGGAGAGCGCACAGATACGCAGTATTTT
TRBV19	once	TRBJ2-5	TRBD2	CASSSEGRGETQYF	TGTGCCAGTAGTAGTGAAGGGCGGGGGGAGACCCAGTACTTC
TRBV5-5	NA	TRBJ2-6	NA	CASSFLNSWSGANVLTF	TGTGCCAGCAGCTTCTTAAACTCCTGGTCTGGGGCCAACGTCCTGACTTTC
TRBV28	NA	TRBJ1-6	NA	CASSLRNSPLHF	TGTGCCAGCAGTTTACGGAATTCACCCCTCCACTTT
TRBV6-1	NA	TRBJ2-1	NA	CASSEGGRSDNEQFF	TGTGCCAGCAGTGAAGGCGGAAGAAGCGACAATGAGCAGTTCTTC
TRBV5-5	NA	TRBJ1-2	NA	CASTTWEGHTNYGYTF	TGTGCCAGCACCACGTGGGAGGGACACACTAACTATGGCTACACCTTC
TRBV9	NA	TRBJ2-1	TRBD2	CASSATDAGEVYNEQFF	TGTGCCAGCAGCGCTACTGATGCGGGAGAAGTTTACAATGAGCAGTTCTTC
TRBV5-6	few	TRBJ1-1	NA	CASSALTSPATEAFF	TGTGCCAGCAGCGCCTTAACATCTCCCGCCACTGAAGCTTTCTTT
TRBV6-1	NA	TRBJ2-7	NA	CASTGRVYSYEQYF	TGTGCCAGCACCGGTCGGGTTTACTCCTACGAGCAGTACTTC
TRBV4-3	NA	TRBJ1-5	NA	CASSQDRGLSNQPQHF	TGCGCCAGCAGCCAAGATAGGGGACTTAGCAATCAGCCCCAGCATTTT